The 5 T cell receptor beta chains presented below share a single source sample, sequenced in a study of cytomegalovirus exposure and HLA in healthy donors. The study ran its PCR with 60 Vbeta and 13 Jbeta primers. Profiling relied on immunoSEQ multiplex PCR, and the TCRdb table lists in-frame clones only, not all of them. The data hold 35,000 to 50,000 clones, with about 80% observed a single time. Sequencing was performed on PBMCs. The receptors come from a man under 40 in good health and CMV-seronegative.

This chain connects TRBV29-1 to TRBJ1-1; the D gene is possibly TRBD1 (5 bases). Trimming removed 1 base at V and 5 bases at J, with 14 bases between. CDR3 length: 14 amino acids. Germline CDR1 is SQVTM and CDR2 is ANQGSEA. The CDR3 nucleotides read TGCAGCGTTGAAGGGACCCGGGGGGAAACTGAAGCTTTCTTT. Amino acid sequence: CSVEGTRGETEAFF.

This chain links TRBV5-4 with TRBJ1-1; 7 positions agree with TRBD1. The CDR3 runs 14 residues. Germline CDR1 reads SGHNT; CDR2 reads YYREEE (reference sequence). J was trimmed by 4 bases and V by 0 bases; bases with no gene match: 3. The CDR3 here is CASSLAAGGTEAFF. The CDR3 region has the DNA TGTGCCAGCAGCTTGGCGGCAGGGGGCACTGAAGCTTTCTTT.

This clone was seen a handful of times. The genes are TRBV15 and TRBJ1-3; 8 nucleotides match TRBD1. From germline, CDR1 is LNHNV and CDR2 YYDKDF (reference sequence). The CDR3 has 17 residues. V lost 0 bases and J lost 1; bases outside the gene matches: 5. Here the CDR3 reads CATSRDLRQGSGNTIYF. The CDR3 bases are TGTGCCACCAGCAGAGATCTACGACAGGGGTCTGGAAACACCATATATTTT.

The chain employs TRBV28 and TRBJ1-3, with a tentative D call TRBD1 (6 bases). The CDR3 has 14 residues. Trimming pared 2 bases from V and 5 bases from J, leaving 10 bases between. Germline loops: CDR1 MDHEN, CDR2 SYDVKM. The CDR3 is CASSLPQGRNTIYF. CDR3 in DNA: TGTGCCAGCAGTTTACCCCAGGGGAGAAACACCATATATTTT.

This rearrangement joins TRBV11-2 to TRBJ2-1; D call uncertain. V dropped 1 base and J dropped 4 bases, with 5 bases sitting between them. This CDR3 has 13 amino acids. The germline V gene has CDR1 SGHAT and CDR2 FQNNGV. Here the CDR3 DNA reads TGTGCCAGCAGCTTAGGAGAATACAATGAGCAGTTCTTC. Its protein is CASSLGEYNEQFF. The full variable domain, completed using reference TRBV11-2 and TRBJ2-1, is EAGVAQSPRYKIIEKRQSVAFWCNPISGHATLYWYQQILGQGPKLLIQFQNNGVVDDSQLPKDRFSAERLKGVDSTLKIQPAKLEDSAVYLCASSLGEYNEQFFGPGTRLTVL.